What follows is one T cell receptor (beta chain) and its context. This sample was included in a study of shared clonotypes between healthy human individuals. Unsorted PBMC DNA underwent sequencing on ten immunoSEQ deep assay plates. Only in-frame clones appear in the TCRdb table, and some are missing; sequencing was by immunoSEQ multiplex PCR. The table records fewer than 600,000 clones, around 79% of them present only once. Input material: PBMCs. The clonotype comes from a woman in her forties in good health. Some clones in this sample may be carry-over from other donors' samples.

CDR3 loop: CATSRGKGGNQPQHF. In DNA form, the CDR3 reads TGTGCCACCAGCAGAGGAAAGGGTGGCAATCAGCCCCAGCATTTT. The chain links TRBV15 to TRBJ1-5; no firm D call. Trimming pared 1 base from V and 2 bases from J, leaving 9 bases between. Germline V gene data show CDR1 as LNHNV and CDR2 as YYDKDF (reference sequence). CDR3 length: 15 residues.